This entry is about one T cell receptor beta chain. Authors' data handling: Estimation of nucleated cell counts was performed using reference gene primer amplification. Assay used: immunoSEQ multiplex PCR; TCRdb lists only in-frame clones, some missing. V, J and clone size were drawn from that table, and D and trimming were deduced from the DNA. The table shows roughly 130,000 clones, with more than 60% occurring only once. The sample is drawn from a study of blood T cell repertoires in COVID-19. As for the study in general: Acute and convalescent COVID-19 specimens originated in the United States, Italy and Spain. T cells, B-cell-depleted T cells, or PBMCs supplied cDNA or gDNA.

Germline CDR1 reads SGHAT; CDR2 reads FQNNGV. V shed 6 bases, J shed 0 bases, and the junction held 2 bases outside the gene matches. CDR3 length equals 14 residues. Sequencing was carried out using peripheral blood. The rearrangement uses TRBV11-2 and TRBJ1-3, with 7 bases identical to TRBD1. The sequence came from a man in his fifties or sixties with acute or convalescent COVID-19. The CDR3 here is CASRDRTSGNTIYF. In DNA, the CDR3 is TGTGCCAGCAGGGACAGGACCTCTGGAAACACCATATATTTT. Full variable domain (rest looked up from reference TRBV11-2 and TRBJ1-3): EAGVAQSPRYKIIEKRQSVAFWCNPISGHATLYWYQQILGQGPKLLIQFQNNGVVDDSQLPKDRFSAERLKGVDSTLKIQPAKLEDSAVYLCASRDRTSGNTIYFGEGSWLTVV.